Here is one TCR beta chain with its context. The method was immunoSEQ multiplex PCR; TCRdb's version includes in-frame clones alone and lacks a portion of them. In the table there are hundreds of thousands of clones, about 88% of which are singletons. Participant age was roughly 18 to 89 years, and participants resided in 24 US areas. Membership in each cohort depended on participant-reported clinical history. V lost 5 bases and J 4 bases, leaving 6 bases between the germline ends. Germline lookup yields CDR1 KGHSH and CDR2 LQKENI. The CDR3 is 13 amino acids. The record originates from a study of blood T cell repertoires in COVID-19. Study information: The recovered donors of Cohort 3 showed two negative PCRs, clearance, or symptom resolution. Samples taken during acute and convalescent COVID-19 were collected in the United States, Italy and Spain.

The sample consisted of PBMCs or T cells enriched from blood (not recorded which). The chain links TRBV18 to TRBJ2-6; a possible D gene is TRBD1 (6 bases). The receptor comes from a woman aged 55-75 years in a cohort exposed to, infected with or recovered from COVID-19 (not recorded which). CDR3 in DNA: TGTGCCAGCTCAGGGACAGGGGCCAACGTCCTGACTTTC. Protein sequence: CASSGTGANVLTF.